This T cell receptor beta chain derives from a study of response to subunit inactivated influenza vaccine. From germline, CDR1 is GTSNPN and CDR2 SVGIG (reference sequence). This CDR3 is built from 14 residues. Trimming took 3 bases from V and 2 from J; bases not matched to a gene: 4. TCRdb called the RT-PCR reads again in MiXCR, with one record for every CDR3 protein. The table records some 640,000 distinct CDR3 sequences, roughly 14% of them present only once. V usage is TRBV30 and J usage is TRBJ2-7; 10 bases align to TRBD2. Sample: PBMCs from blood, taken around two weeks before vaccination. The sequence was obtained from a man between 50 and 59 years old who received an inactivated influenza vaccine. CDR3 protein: CAWRPSGRPYEQYF. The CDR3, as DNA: TGTGCCTGGAGACCTAGCGGGAGACCCTACGAGCAGTACTTC.